The TCR beta chain described here comes from a study of CD4 T cells in relation to SARS-CoV-2 and coronaviruses. Study background: ViraFEST: approximately eleven-day antigen culture of PBMCs, then TCR beta CDR3 sequencing.

Using immunoSEQ multiplex PCR, the repertoire was profiled, and TCRdb retains in-frame clones only, with some absent. The sample contains 35,000 to 40,000 clones, 82% of which appear only once. Of note for this clone: Its antigen is not known.

The clonotype was recovered from an adult with COVID-19. Sequenced sample: naive CD4+ T cells from PBMCs, cultured in vitro. This sample's subset: naive CD4+ T cells isolated by negative enrichment.

The CDR3 spells CASSPGTVHPTGELFF. CDR3 nucleotides: TGCGCCAGCAGCCCCGGGACCGTTCACCCCACCGGGGAGCTGTTTTTT. This rearrangement joins TRBV5-1 to TRBJ2-2; D is tentatively TRBD1 or TRBD2 (5 bases each). In germline, CDR1 is SGHRS, CDR2 YFSETQ. Between the trimmed V and J ends, which lost 4 bases and 4 bases, there was a span of 17 bases. The CDR3 is 16 amino acids.